The rows below give T cell receptor beta chains drawn from one sample of a study of blood T cell repertoires in COVID-19. Generated by immunoSEQ multiplex PCR, the TCRdb table keeps only in-frame clones and is missing some. The sample records a few hundred thousand clones, roughly 90% being singletons. What was sequenced was peripheral blood. The receptors were gathered from a woman aged 50 to 65 with acute or convalescent COVID-19. The CDR3 runs from the conserved cysteine through the conserved F or W. A D gene is named only where the DNA matches it firmly. Size tells how often a clone was seen (once, few, many) or the class of an expanded clone, and some rows leave it out.

v_call: TRBV5-1; j_call: TRBJ1-2; clone_size: NA; d_call: TRBD1; cdr3_aa: CASSPGTGTYGYTF; cdr3_nt: TGCGCCAGCAGCCCCGGGACAGGGACCTATGGCTACACCTTC
v_call: TRBV29-1; j_call: TRBJ1-2; clone_size: NA; d_call: TRBD1; cdr3_aa: CSVRGDREVAYGYTF; cdr3_nt: TGCAGCGTCCGAGGAGACAGGGAAGTAGCTTATGGCTACACCTTC
v_call: TRBV25-1; j_call: TRBJ1-5; clone_size: NA; d_call: TRBD1; cdr3_aa: CASSTGGSYTQHF; cdr3_nt: TGTGCCAGCAGTACAGGGGGCTCCTACACCCAGCATTTT
v_call: TRBV5-4; j_call: TRBJ2-3; clone_size: NA; d_call: TRBD2; cdr3_aa: CASSERLAGSTDTQYF; cdr3_nt: TGTGCCAGCAGCGAAAGACTAGCGGGGAGCACAGATACGCAGTATTTT
v_call: TRBV3-1/TRBV3-2; j_call: TRBJ2-2; clone_size: NA; d_call: TRBD2; cdr3_aa: CASSQDPRTSGRRTGELFF; cdr3_nt: TGTGCCAGCAGCCAAGATCCCAGGACTAGCGGGAGGAGAACCGGGGAGCTGTTTTTT
v_call: TRBV5-1; j_call: TRBJ1-2; clone_size: NA; d_call: TRBD1; cdr3_aa: CASSLPGGHYGYTF; cdr3_nt: TGCGCCAGCAGCTTGCCAGGGGGCCACTATGGCTACACCTTC
v_call: TRBV4-3; j_call: TRBJ1-1; clone_size: NA; d_call: NA; cdr3_aa: CASSQEWHLNTEAFF; cdr3_nt: TGCGCCAGCAGCCAAGAGTGGCATCTGAACACTGAAGCTTTCTTT
v_call: TRBV11-2; j_call: TRBJ2-5; clone_size: NA; d_call: TRBD2; cdr3_aa: CASSLVDSGGKTQYF; cdr3_nt: TGTGCCAGCAGCTTAGTCGATAGCGGGGGAAAGACCCAGTACTTC
v_call: TRBV10-3; j_call: TRBJ2-5; clone_size: few; d_call: NA; cdr3_aa: CAISDKGGAGETQYF; cdr3_nt: TGTGCCATCAGTGATAAGGGCGGGGCAGGGGAGACCCAGTACTTC
v_call: TRBV18; j_call: TRBJ2-1; clone_size: NA; d_call: NA; cdr3_aa: CASSPRLRAGINEQFF; cdr3_nt: TGTGCCAGCTCACCACGCCTAAGGGCGGGGATAAATGAGCAGTTCTTC
v_call: TRBV19; j_call: TRBJ1-1; clone_size: NA; d_call: NA; cdr3_aa: CASSTRVVTEAFF; cdr3_nt: TGTGCCAGTAGTACCAGGGTGGTCACTGAAGCTTTCTTT
v_call: TRBV25-1; j_call: TRBJ2-2; clone_size: NA; d_call: TRBD2; cdr3_aa: CASSAELAGGASGELFF; cdr3_nt: TGTGCCAGCAGTGCGGAACTAGCGGGGGGGGCCTCCGGGGAGCTGTTTTTT
v_call: TRBV7-9; j_call: TRBJ2-7; clone_size: NA; d_call: TRBD2; cdr3_aa: CASSPRVIAGVITYEQYF; cdr3_nt: TGTGCCAGCAGCCCCCGGGTGATAGCGGGAGTAATTACCTACGAGCAGTACTTC
v_call: TRBV30; j_call: TRBJ2-1; clone_size: NA; d_call: TRBD2; cdr3_aa: CAWSRGLAAMSSYNEQFF; cdr3_nt: TGTGCCTGGAGTAGGGGACTAGCGGCAATGAGCTCCTACAATGAGCAGTTCTTC
v_call: TRBV15; j_call: TRBJ2-3; clone_size: NA; d_call: TRBD1; cdr3_aa: CATSRGWGQGPNTDTQYF; cdr3_nt: TGTGCCACCAGCAGAGGGTGGGGACAGGGCCCGAACACAGATACGCAGTATTTT
v_call: TRBV15; j_call: TRBJ2-1; clone_size: NA; d_call: TRBD2; cdr3_aa: CATSRDPQRGANEQFF; cdr3_nt: TGTGCCACCAGCAGAGATCCCCAGCGGGGGGCTAATGAGCAGTTCTTC
v_call: TRBV11-2; j_call: TRBJ2-3; clone_size: NA; d_call: TRBD1; cdr3_aa: CASSGETGLESTDTQYF; cdr3_nt: TGTGCCAGCAGCGGCGAGACAGGGCTCGAAAGCACAGATACGCAGTATTTT
v_call: TRBV3-1/TRBV3-2; j_call: TRBJ2-7; clone_size: NA; d_call: NA; cdr3_aa: CASSPGTTQYF; cdr3_nt: TGTGCCAGCAGCCCAGGTACGACGCAGTACTTC
v_call: TRBV5-4; j_call: TRBJ2-7; clone_size: NA; d_call: NA; cdr3_aa: CASSLDRTLVVKQYF; cdr3_nt: TGTGCCAGCAGCTTAGATAGGACTCTCGTGGTAAAGCAGTACTTC
v_call: TRBV24-1; j_call: TRBJ2-7; clone_size: NA; d_call: TRBD1; cdr3_aa: CATSDPGQGHEQYF; cdr3_nt: TGTGCCACCAGTGATCCGGGACAGGGCCACGAGCAGTACTTC
v_call: TRBV6-2/TRBV6-3; j_call: TRBJ2-5; clone_size: NA; d_call: TRBD2; cdr3_aa: CASSYSKPTSGRALETQYF; cdr3_nt: TGTGCCAGCAGTTACTCGAAACCGACTAGCGGGAGGGCGTTAGAGACCCAGTACTTC
v_call: TRBV2; j_call: TRBJ1-5; clone_size: NA; d_call: NA; cdr3_aa: CASRDGQTYSNQPQHF; cdr3_nt: TGTGCCAGCAGGGACGGACAGACCTATAGCAATCAGCCCCAGCATTTT
v_call: TRBV6-2/TRBV6-3; j_call: TRBJ1-1; clone_size: NA; d_call: TRBD1; cdr3_aa: CASSFNDRAMNTEAFF; cdr3_nt: TGTGCCAGCAGTTTCAACGACAGGGCGATGAACACTGAAGCTTTCTTT
v_call: TRBV7-2; j_call: TRBJ2-5; clone_size: NA; d_call: NA; cdr3_aa: CASSLGVSGQETQYF; cdr3_nt: TGTGCCAGCAGCTTAGGTGTTAGCGGACAAGAGACCCAGTACTTC
v_call: TRBV5-6; j_call: TRBJ2-5; clone_size: NA; d_call: TRBD1; cdr3_aa: CASSLPGQGAETQYF; cdr3_nt: TGTGCCAGCAGCTTACCGGGACAGGGGGCAGAGACCCAGTACTTC
v_call: TRBV7-9; j_call: TRBJ1-2; clone_size: few; d_call: TRBD1; cdr3_aa: CASSLGQGGDGYTF; cdr3_nt: TGTGCCAGCAGCTTAGGGCAGGGGGGTGATGGCTACACCTTC
v_call: TRBV6-5; j_call: TRBJ1-2; clone_size: NA; d_call: TRBD1; cdr3_aa: CASSTEFRGPYGYTF; cdr3_nt: TGTGCCAGCAGTACCGAATTCAGGGGGCCCTATGGCTACACCTTC
v_call: TRBV7-2; j_call: TRBJ2-2; clone_size: NA; d_call: NA; cdr3_aa: CASSSTLLISGGELFF; cdr3_nt: TGTGCCAGCAGCTCGACCCTACTAATCTCCGGCGGGGAGCTGTTTTTT
v_call: TRBV4-2; j_call: TRBJ2-3; clone_size: NA; d_call: TRBD2; cdr3_aa: CASSQEGGGPTDTQYF; cdr3_nt: TGTGCCAGCAGCCAAGAGGGCGGGGGGCCCACAGATACGCAGTATTTT
v_call: TRBV5-5; j_call: TRBJ2-1; clone_size: NA; d_call: TRBD2; cdr3_aa: CASSNREGLWEFF; cdr3_nt: TGTGCCAGCAGCAACCGGGAGGGACTATGGGAGTTCTTC
v_call: TRBV7-8; j_call: TRBJ1-1; clone_size: NA; d_call: NA; cdr3_aa: CASSLGQNTEAFF; cdr3_nt: TGTGCCAGCAGCTTAGGACAGAACACTGAAGCTTTCTTT
v_call: TRBV5-1; j_call: TRBJ2-2; clone_size: NA; d_call: NA; cdr3_aa: CASRETPVGTGELLF; cdr3_nt: TGCGCCAGCAGGGAGACTCCCGTGGGCACCGGGGAGCTGCTTTTT
v_call: TRBV2; j_call: TRBJ2-3; clone_size: NA; d_call: TRBD1; cdr3_aa: CASRRAGTGSTDTQYF; cdr3_nt: TGTGCCAGCAGACGGGCCGGGACAGGGAGCACAGATACGCAGTATTTT
v_call: TRBV5-4; j_call: TRBJ2-1; clone_size: NA; d_call: NA; cdr3_aa: CASILEQFF; cdr3_nt: TGTGCCAGCATACTGGAGCAGTTCTTC
v_call: TRBV7-6; j_call: TRBJ1-6; clone_size: once; d_call: NA; cdr3_aa: CASSLQAGSNSPLHF; cdr3_nt: TGTGCCAGCAGCTTACAGGCGGGCTCAAATTCACCCCTCCACTTT
v_call: TRBV19; j_call: TRBJ1-4; clone_size: once; d_call: NA; cdr3_aa: CASSIARWGGPSREATNEKLFF; cdr3_nt: TGTGCCAGTAGTATAGCCCGGTGGGGAGGCCCATCTCGGGAGGCAACTAATGAAAAACTGTTTTTT
v_call: TRBV27; j_call: TRBJ1-1; clone_size: once; d_call: NA; cdr3_aa: CASTGGFLTEAFF; cdr3_nt: TGTGCCAGCACGGGGGGTTTTTTGACTGAAGCTTTCTTT
v_call: TRBV3-1/TRBV3-2; j_call: TRBJ1-1; clone_size: NA; d_call: NA; cdr3_aa: CASSQDQAKAFF; cdr3_nt: TGTGCCAGCAGCCAAGATCAAGCTAAAGCTTTCTTT
v_call: TRBV12-3/TRBV12-4; j_call: TRBJ2-1; clone_size: NA; d_call: NA; cdr3_aa: CASRTYNEQFF; cdr3_nt: TGTGCCAGCAGAACTTACAATGAGCAGTTCTTC
v_call: TRBV9; j_call: TRBJ2-7; clone_size: NA; d_call: TRBD1; cdr3_aa: CASSGGGNLGEQYF; cdr3_nt: TGTGCCAGCAGCGGAGGGGGCAATCTGGGCGAGCAGTACTTC
v_call: TRBV19; j_call: TRBJ2-1; clone_size: NA; d_call: TRBD2; cdr3_aa: CASSTGGNEQFF; cdr3_nt: TGTGCCAGTAGTACGGGGGGCAATGAGCAGTTCTTC
v_call: TRBV7-9; j_call: TRBJ2-1; clone_size: NA; d_call: NA; cdr3_aa: CASRLLNEQFF; cdr3_nt: TGTGCCAGCAGGTTGCTGAATGAGCAGTTCTTC